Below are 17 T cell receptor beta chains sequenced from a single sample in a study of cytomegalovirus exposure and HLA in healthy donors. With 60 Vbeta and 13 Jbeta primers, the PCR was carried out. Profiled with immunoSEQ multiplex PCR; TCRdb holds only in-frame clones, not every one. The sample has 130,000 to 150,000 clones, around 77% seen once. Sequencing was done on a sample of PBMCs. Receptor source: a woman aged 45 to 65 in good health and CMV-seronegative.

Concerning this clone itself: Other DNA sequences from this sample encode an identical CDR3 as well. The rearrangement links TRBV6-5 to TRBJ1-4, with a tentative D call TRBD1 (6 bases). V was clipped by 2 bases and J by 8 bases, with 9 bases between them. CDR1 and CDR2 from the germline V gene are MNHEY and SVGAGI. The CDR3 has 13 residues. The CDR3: CASSYGTGEKLFF. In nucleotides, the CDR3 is TGTGCCAGCAGTTACGGAACAGGGGAAAAACTGTTTTTT.

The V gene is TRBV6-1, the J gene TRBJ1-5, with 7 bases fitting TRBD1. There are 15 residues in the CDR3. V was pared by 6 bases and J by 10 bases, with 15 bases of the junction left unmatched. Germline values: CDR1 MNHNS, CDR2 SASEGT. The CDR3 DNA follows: TGTGCCAGCAGGGTAGGACAGGACGTGTGGGGACCCCAGCATTTT. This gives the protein CASRVGQDVWGPQHF.

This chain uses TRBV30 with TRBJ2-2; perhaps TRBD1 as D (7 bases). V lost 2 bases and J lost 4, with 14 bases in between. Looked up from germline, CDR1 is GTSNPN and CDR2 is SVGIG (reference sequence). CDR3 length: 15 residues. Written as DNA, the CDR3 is TGTGCCTGGAGTCGGAGGGGGCTGGGCACCGGGGAGCTGTTTTTT. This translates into CAWSRRGLGTGELFF.

The CDR3 here is CASNPEGGVTEAFF. CDR3 DNA sequence: TGCGCCAGCAATCCTGAGGGCGGAGTCACTGAAGCTTTCTTT. The chain couples TRBV5-1 to TRBJ1-1; D unresolved. V gave up 6 bases and J gave up 4 bases, with 16 bases separating them. The CDR3 extends over 14 amino acids. Per germline, CDR1 SGHRS and CDR2 YFSETQ.

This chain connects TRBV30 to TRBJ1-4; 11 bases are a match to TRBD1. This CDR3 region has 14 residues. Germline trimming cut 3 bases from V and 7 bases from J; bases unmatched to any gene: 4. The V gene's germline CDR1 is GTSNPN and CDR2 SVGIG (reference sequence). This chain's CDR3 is CAWRDRGRFEKLFF. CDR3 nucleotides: TGTGCCTGGAGGGACAGGGGGCGGTTTGAAAAACTGTTTTTT.

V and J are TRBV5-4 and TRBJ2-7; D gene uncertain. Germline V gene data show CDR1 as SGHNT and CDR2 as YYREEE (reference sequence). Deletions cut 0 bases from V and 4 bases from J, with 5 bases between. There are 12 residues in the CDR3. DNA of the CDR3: TGTGCCAGCAGCTTGGGTCGGTACGAGCAGTACTTC. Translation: CASSLGRYEQYF.

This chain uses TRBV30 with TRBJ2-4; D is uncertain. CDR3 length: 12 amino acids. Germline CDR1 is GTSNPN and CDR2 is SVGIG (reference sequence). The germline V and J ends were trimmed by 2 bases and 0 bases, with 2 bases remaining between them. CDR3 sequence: CAWSLAKNIQYF. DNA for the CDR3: TGTGCCTGGAGTCTAGCCAAAAACATTCAGTACTTC.

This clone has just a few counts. In DNA, the CDR3 is TGTGCCAGCAGCTTAGGGAGGAGGGGCGGATACGAGCAGTACTTC. Translation: CASSLGRRGGYEQYF. The chain combines TRBV7-2 with TRBJ2-7, with D possibly TRBD2 on 6 matching bases. This CDR3 spans 15 amino acids. The ends were cut back, 1 base at V and 4 bases at J, with 14 bases in the middle. Germline CDR1 and CDR2: SGHTA and FQGNSA.

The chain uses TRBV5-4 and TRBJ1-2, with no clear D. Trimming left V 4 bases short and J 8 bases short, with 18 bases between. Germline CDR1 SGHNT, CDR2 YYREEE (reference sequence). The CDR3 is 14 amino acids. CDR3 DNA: TGTGCCAGCAGCGGAACAGTGGGGAGTGGAGGCTACACCTTC. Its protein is CASSGTVGSGGYTF.

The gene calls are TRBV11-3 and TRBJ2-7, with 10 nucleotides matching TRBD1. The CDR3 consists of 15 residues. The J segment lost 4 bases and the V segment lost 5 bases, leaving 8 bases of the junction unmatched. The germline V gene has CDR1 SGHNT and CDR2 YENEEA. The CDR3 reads CASSPRTGGTYEQYF. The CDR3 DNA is TGTGCCAGCAGCCCCCGGACAGGGGGTACTTACGAGCAGTACTTC.

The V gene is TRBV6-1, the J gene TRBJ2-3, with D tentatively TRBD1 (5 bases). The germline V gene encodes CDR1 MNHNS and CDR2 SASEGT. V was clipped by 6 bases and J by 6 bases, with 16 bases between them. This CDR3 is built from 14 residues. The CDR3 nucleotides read TGTGCCAGCAGCATAGGGGTTTCATACGATACGCAGTATTTT. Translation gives CASSIGVSYDTQYF.

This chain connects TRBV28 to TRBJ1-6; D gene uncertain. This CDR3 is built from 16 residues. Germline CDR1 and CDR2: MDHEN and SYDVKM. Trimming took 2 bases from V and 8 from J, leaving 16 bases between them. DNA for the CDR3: TGTGCCAGCAGTTTAGGATCCTCGAGGAGGTATTCACCCCTCCACTTT. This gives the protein CASSLGSSRRYSPLHF.

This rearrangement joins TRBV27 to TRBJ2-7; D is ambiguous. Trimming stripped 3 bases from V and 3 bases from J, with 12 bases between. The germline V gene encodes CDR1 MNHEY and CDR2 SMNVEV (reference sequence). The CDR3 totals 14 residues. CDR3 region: CASSFSRPYYEQYF. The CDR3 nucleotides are TGTGCCAGCAGTTTCAGCAGGCCCTACTACGAGCAGTACTTC.

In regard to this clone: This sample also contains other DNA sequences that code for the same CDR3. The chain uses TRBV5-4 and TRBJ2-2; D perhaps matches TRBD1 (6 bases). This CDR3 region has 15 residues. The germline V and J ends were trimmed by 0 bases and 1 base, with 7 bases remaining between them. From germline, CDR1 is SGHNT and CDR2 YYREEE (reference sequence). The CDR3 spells CASSLGGQNTGELFF. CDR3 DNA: TGTGCCAGCAGCTTGGGGGGGCAGAACACCGGGGAGCTGTTTTTT.

CDR3 in amino acids: CASRSGTGSEQYF. In DNA, the CDR3 is TGTGCCAGCAGGTCCGGGACAGGGAGCGAGCAGTACTTC. The chain combines TRBV9 with TRBJ2-7; 9 bases are shared with TRBD1. In germline, CDR1 is SGDLS, CDR2 YYNGEE. The CDR3 is 13 residues long. The junction had 6 bases not matched to a gene; V was cut back by 5 bases and J by 6 bases.

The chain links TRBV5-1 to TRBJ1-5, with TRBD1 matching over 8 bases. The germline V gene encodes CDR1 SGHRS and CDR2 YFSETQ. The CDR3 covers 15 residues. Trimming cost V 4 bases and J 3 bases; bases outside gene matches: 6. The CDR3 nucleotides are TGCGCCAGCAGCCTTGGGACAGGCAACAATCAGCCCCAGCATTTT. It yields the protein CASSLGTGNNQPQHF.

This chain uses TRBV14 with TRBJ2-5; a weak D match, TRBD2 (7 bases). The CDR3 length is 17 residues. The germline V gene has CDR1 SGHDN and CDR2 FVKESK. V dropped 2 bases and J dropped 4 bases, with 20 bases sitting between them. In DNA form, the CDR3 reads TGTGCCAGCAGCCAAAGATCTCGGGTGGGGGGGCGAGAGACCCAGTACTTC. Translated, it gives CASSQRSRVGGRETQYF.